These 4 T cell receptor beta chains were sequenced from one sample in a study of shared clonotypes between healthy human individuals (dated by TCRdb to the early 2020s). The library was obtained by the immunoSEQ multiplex PCR assay. The clones in this table, taken by TCRdb from immuneACCESS, are in-frame only. Not every clone is retained; where verified, under half of the shortfall comes from an unresolved V gene, and the cause of the rest is unknown. Counted in this sample were a few hundred thousand clones; about 65% of them appeared once. Of the sample, over 8.5% falls within the top ten clones. Sequenced: memory CD4+ T cells sorted from blood. What the cell subset or site label conveys for this sample: CD45RA-negative fraction. These receptors were collected from a man aged 25 to 45 in good health.

The sample holds a few counts of this clone. The chain recombines TRBV9 with TRBJ1-1; D unclear. Germline assignment: CDR1 SGDLS and CDR2 YYNGEE. V gave up 4 bases and J gave up 5 bases, with 15 bases separating them. This CDR3 spans 14 amino acids. The CDR3 nucleotides read TGTGCCAGCAGCACTGAAAGGGAAGGGACTGAAGCTTTCTTT. It yields the protein CASSTEREGTEAFF.

The table lists this clone with many counts. The chain links TRBV6-1 to TRBJ2-2; D is undetermined. This CDR3 is built from 16 residues. The germline V and J ends were trimmed by 3 bases and 7 bases, with 18 bases remaining between them. Germline CDR1 MNHNS, CDR2 SASEGT. The CDR3 coding sequence is TGTGCCAGCAGTGACCCCGGTCGGAAGGAAATCGGGGAGCTGTTTTTT. Its protein product is CASSDPGRKEIGELFF.

The chain uses TRBV28 and TRBJ2-7; possibly TRBD1 for D (6 bases). Germline CDR1 reads MDHEN; CDR2 reads SYDVKM. The CDR3 is 12 amino acids. The germline V and J ends were trimmed by 5 bases and 4 bases, with 9 bases remaining between them. For the CDR3, the DNA is TGTGCCAGCAGTGGACAGAGATACGAGCAGTACTTC. As protein: CASSGQRYEQYF.

The chain couples TRBV19 to TRBJ1-5, with unresolved D. The germline gives CDR1 LNHDA, CDR2 SQIVND (reference sequence). The CDR3 has 16 amino acids. V was shortened by 11 bases and J by 4 bases, with 24 bases between the two germline ends. The CDR3 loop reads CAPAHGRLPLNQPQHF. CDR3 nucleotides: TGTGCCCCTGCTCACGGGCGACTTCCCCTAAATCAGCCCCAGCATTTT.